This T cell receptor (beta chain) appears in the sequencing data of a study of blood T cells in healthy people across ages. The authors ran a second PCR of about 7 to 11 cycles using a sample-barcoded 5' primer and a J-beta primer mix. Each CDR3 protein gets one entry after TCRdb re-called the 5' RACE reads with MiXCR. The data contain 1,100,000 or so distinct CDR3 sequences, around 43% of them seen just once; the ten biggest clones take up 15% to 20%. The clonotype was recovered from a woman in her sixties or seventies in good health. Sequenced sample: blood.

CDR3 region: CASSYSGTGRDEQFF. The CDR3 DNA reads as TGTGCCAGCAGCTATTCCGGGACAGGGAGGGATGAGCAGTTCTTC. The chain couples TRBV7-3 to TRBJ2-1, with 9 bases identical to TRBD1. This CDR3 is 15 amino acids long. From germline, CDR1 is SGHTA and CDR2 FQGTGA. V lost 4 bases to trimming and J lost 8 bases; unmatched junction nucleotides: 9.